The T cell receptor (beta chain) under discussion was sequenced for a study of a mutant IDH1 vaccine in newly diagnosed glioma. Profiled with immunoSEQ multiplex PCR; TCRdb holds only in-frame clones, not every one. The sample includes about 37,000 clones, around 83% seen only once; the top ten take about 24%. Worth noting for this clone: Antigen specificity is unknown.

Time point in this sample: week 5, during vaccination. A single vaccine dose contained 300 ug of mutant IDH1 20-mer peptide, and topical imiquimod was used with it. The CDR3 spans 13 residues. The germline V gene encodes CDR1 GTSNPN and CDR2 SVGIG (reference sequence). Germline trimming cut 3 bases from V and 6 bases from J; bases unmatched to any gene: 3. The receptor was derived from a man aged 25 to 45 with glioma. This sequence joins TRBV30 and TRBJ2-7; 12 nucleotides line up with TRBD2. Here the sequenced sample was PBMCs, taken from a glioma patient whose treatment included an IDH1 peptide vaccine. This CDR3 is CAWRLAGGGEQYF. The CDR3 nucleotides are TGTGCCTGGAGACTAGCGGGAGGCGGCGAGCAGTACTTC.